Shown below are 16 T cell receptor beta chains from a single sample sequenced in a study of OX40 agonist ivuxolimab in advanced cancers. Assay used: immunoSEQ multiplex PCR; TCRdb lists only in-frame clones, some missing. The table includes approximately 49,000 clones, roughly 85% detected once. The material was CD4+ or CD8+ T cells sorted from blood, obtained in a trial of the OX40 agonist ivuxolimab. These receptors were collected from an adult with an advanced solid tumor such as melanoma, head and neck, liver or kidney cancer.

This chain uses TRBV4-1 with TRBJ1-4, with 7 bases identical to TRBD1. Germline V gives CDR1 MGHRA, CDR2 YSYEKL. The V segment lost 4 bases and the J segment 3 bases; nucleotides outside the gene matches: 14. The CDR3 spans 18 residues. The CDR3 DNA reads as TGCGCCAGCAGCCGACTCCTCGACAGGGAGGTAGCTAATGAAAAACTGTTTTTT. It specifies CASSRLLDREVANEKLFF.

The rearrangement links TRBV27 to TRBJ2-7; 12 nucleotides match TRBD1. CDR1 is MNHEY and CDR2 is SMNVEV in the germline V gene (reference sequence). The CDR3 is 14 residues long. V gave up 6 bases and J gave up 6 bases; unmatched junction bases: 6. CDR3 bases: TGTGCCAGCAGGCCCCGGGACAGGGGGCGCGAGCAGTACTTC. It yields the protein CASRPRDRGREQYF.

The count of this clone is one. This chain uses TRBV18 with TRBJ1-4; D is unresolved. CDR3 length: 13 amino acids. CDR1 and CDR2 from the germline V gene are KGHSH and LQKENI. Between the trimmed V and J ends, which lost 0 bases and 8 bases, there was a span of 7 bases. CDR3: CASSPPDGEKLFF. CDR3 DNA: TGTGCCAGCTCACCACCGGACGGCGAAAAACTGTTTTTT.

In its sample, this clone was seen a few times. This chain joins TRBV6-1 and TRBJ1-5; 10 bases fit TRBD1. CDR1 and CDR2 from the germline V gene are MNHNS and SASEGT. The CDR3 has 13 amino acids. Germline trimming cut 10 bases from V and 4 bases from J; bases unmatched to any gene: 4. CDR3 sequence reads: CAIKDRGNQPQHF. As DNA, the CDR3 is TGTGCCATCAAGGACAGGGGGAATCAGCCCCAGCATTTT.

The chain carries TRBV19 and TRBJ2-5; 11 bases agree with TRBD2. The V gene end was trimmed by 4 bases and the J gene end by 5 bases; junction bases not matched to a gene: 6. Germline assignment: CDR1 LNHDA and CDR2 SQIVND (reference sequence). CDR3 length: 15 amino acids. The CDR3 is CASSTVAGGPETQYF. The CDR3 DNA reads TGTGCCAGTAGTACCGTAGCGGGAGGGCCGGAGACCCAGTACTTC. Combining the CDR3 with reference TRBV19 and TRBJ2-5 gives the whole variable domain DGGITQSPKYLFRKEGQNVTLSCEQNLNHDAMYWYRQDPGQGLRLIYYSQIVNDFQKGDIAEGYSVSREKKESFPLTVTSAQKNPTAFYLCASSTVAGGPETQYFGPGTRLLVL.

The gene calls are TRBV5-4 and TRBJ2-1, with D unresolved. The CDR3 has 15 amino acids. Germline values: CDR1 SGHNT, CDR2 YYREEE (reference sequence). The V end was cut by 2 bases, the J end by 1 base, with 10 bases between. CDR3 residues: CASSLRGWSYNEQFF. CDR3 nucleotides: TGTGCCAGCAGCTTACGCGGCTGGTCCTACAATGAGCAGTTCTTC.

The chain is built from TRBV7-8 and TRBJ2-1; D is perhaps TRBD2 (6 bases). With 2 bases removed from V and 8 bases from J, the gap between germline ends came to 10 bases. CDR1 SGHVS and CDR2 FQNEAQ come from the germline V gene. The CDR3 is 13 residues long. The CDR3 loop reads CASSLRLDDEQFF. The CDR3 nucleotides read TGTGCCAGCAGCTTAAGACTAGATGATGAGCAGTTCTTC.

The gene calls are TRBV19 and TRBJ2-3; D is ambiguous. The CDR3 extends over 15 amino acids. Germline V gene data show CDR1 as LNHDA and CDR2 as SQIVND (reference sequence). The V end lost 0 bases, the J end lost 8 bases, and 15 bases lay between the germline ends. The CDR3 coding sequence is TGTGCCAGTAGTATAGACCCCTTAGGGCTGGGTACGCAGTATTTT. This codes for CASSIDPLGLGTQYF.

The chain links TRBV6-6 to TRBJ2-7; 8 positions match TRBD1. The CDR3 length is 14 residues. In germline, CDR1 is MNHNY, CDR2 SVGAGI (reference sequence). After removal of 5 bases from V and 7 bases from J, the junction contained 10 bases not matched to a gene. The CDR3 DNA sequence: TGTGCCAGCAGTCCCTCCGGACAGGGCGGAGAGCAGTACTTC. Its protein product is CASSPSGQGGEQYF.

V gene TRBV21-1 combines with J gene TRBJ1-1; the table gives TRBD1 as D, unverified against the DNA. TRBV21-1 is designated a pseudogene. This CDR3 has 17 amino acids. This CDR3 is CASSGPGDLGLNTEAFF. In DNA, the CDR3 is TGTGCCAGCAGCGGTCCAGGGGATCTAGGGTTAAACACTGAAGCTTTCTTT.

The chain links TRBV14 to TRBJ2-5; D is uncertain. This CDR3 contains 13 residues. Germline V gene sequence: CDR1 SGHDN, CDR2 FVKESK. Trimming removed 1 base from V and 5 bases from J, with 8 bases in between. CDR3 region: CASSQGLKETQYF. The DNA for the CDR3 is TGTGCCAGCAGCCAAGGACTGAAGGAGACCCAGTACTTC.

This clone was picked up a small number of times. V is TRBV27 and J is TRBJ1-2; TRBD1 agrees at 7 bases. The germline gives CDR1 MNHEY, CDR2 SMNVEV (reference sequence). This CDR3 comprises 15 residues. The V and J ends lost 5 bases and 2 bases, in that order; junction bases with no gene match: 8. The CDR3 here is CASSDRQGPNYGYTF. DNA for the CDR3: TGTGCCAGCAGTGACCGACAGGGACCCAACTATGGCTACACCTTC.

CDR3 DNA: TGTGCCAGCAGTGATCCAGGACAGGGGAGGGATGGCTACACCTTC. Its translation is CASSDPGQGRDGYTF. V usage is TRBV25-1 and J usage is TRBJ1-2; 9 positions match TRBD1. J was trimmed by 6 bases and V by 3 bases; bases with no gene match: 8. This CDR3 region has 15 residues. The germline V gene has CDR1 MGHDK and CDR2 SYGVNS.

This sequence joins TRBV6-5 and TRBJ1-4; unclear D gene. Germline CDR1 and CDR2: MNHEY and SVGAGI. V was shortened by 2 bases and J by 0 bases, with 4 bases between the two germline ends. This CDR3 region has 14 residues. Written as DNA, the CDR3 is TGTGCCAGCAGTTACGGGACAACTAATGAAAAACTGTTTTTT. The encoded protein is CASSYGTTNEKLFF.

V gene TRBV7-9 combines with J gene TRBJ2-5; 7 positions agree with TRBD1. Unmatched junction bases numbered 5, after V lost 1 base and J lost 0 bases. This CDR3 region has 16 residues. Germline V lookup: CDR1 SEHNR, CDR2 FQNEAQ (reference sequence). In DNA, the CDR3 is TGTGCCAGCAGCTTAGGTCGGACAGGACACCAAGAGACCCAGTACTTC. Translated, it gives CASSLGRTGHQETQYF.

The J gene is TRBJ1-5, the V gene TRBV28; D may be TRBD1 (5 bases). Germline loops: CDR1 MDHEN, CDR2 SYDVKM. This CDR3 comprises 15 residues. V shed 7 bases and J shed 7 bases, with 20 bases lying between them. CDR3 nucleotides: TGTGCCAGCAATTATTGGGGACGGCGTTTCCAGCCCCAGCATTTT. Its translation: CASNYWGRRFQPQHF.